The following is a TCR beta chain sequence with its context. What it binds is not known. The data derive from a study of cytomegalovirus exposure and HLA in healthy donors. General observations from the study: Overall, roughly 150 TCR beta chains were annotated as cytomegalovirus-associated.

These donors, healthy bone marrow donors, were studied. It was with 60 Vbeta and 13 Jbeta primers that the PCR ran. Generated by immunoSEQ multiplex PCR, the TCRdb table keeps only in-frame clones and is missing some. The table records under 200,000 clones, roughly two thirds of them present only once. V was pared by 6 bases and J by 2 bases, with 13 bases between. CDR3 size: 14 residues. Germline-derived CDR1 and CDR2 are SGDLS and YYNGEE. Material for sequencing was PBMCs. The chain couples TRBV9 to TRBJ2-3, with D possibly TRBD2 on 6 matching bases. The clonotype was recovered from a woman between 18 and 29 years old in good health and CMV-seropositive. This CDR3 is CASTSGGVTDTQYF. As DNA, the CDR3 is TGTGCCAGCACGTCCGGGGGAGTCACAGATACGCAGTATTTT. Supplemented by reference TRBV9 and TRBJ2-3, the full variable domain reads DSGVTQTPKHLITATGQRVTLRCSPRSGDLSVYWYQQSLDQGLQFLIQYYNGEERAKGNILERFSAQQFPDLHSELNLSSLELGDSALYFCASTSGGVTDTQYFGPGTRLTVL.